This T cell receptor beta chain was retrieved from a study of control samples from healthy donors and cancer patients. The CDR3 sequence is 14 residues long. The germline CDR1 and CDR2 sequences are LGHNT and FRNRAP. The germline V and J ends were trimmed by 5 bases and 2 bases, with 12 bases remaining between them. Some clones are missing from TCRdb's copy, which holds only in-frame ones; the method was immunoSEQ multiplex PCR. The sample lists tens of thousands of clones, 85% to 90% occurring once. The sequence was obtained from a man aged 45-65 years in good health. V gene TRBV12-5 combines with J gene TRBJ1-2, with unresolved D. The sequenced sample consisted of blood. CDR3 DNA: TGTGCTAGTGGTAAGGCGACAAGGAACTATGGCTACACCTTC. This encodes CASGKATRNYGYTF.